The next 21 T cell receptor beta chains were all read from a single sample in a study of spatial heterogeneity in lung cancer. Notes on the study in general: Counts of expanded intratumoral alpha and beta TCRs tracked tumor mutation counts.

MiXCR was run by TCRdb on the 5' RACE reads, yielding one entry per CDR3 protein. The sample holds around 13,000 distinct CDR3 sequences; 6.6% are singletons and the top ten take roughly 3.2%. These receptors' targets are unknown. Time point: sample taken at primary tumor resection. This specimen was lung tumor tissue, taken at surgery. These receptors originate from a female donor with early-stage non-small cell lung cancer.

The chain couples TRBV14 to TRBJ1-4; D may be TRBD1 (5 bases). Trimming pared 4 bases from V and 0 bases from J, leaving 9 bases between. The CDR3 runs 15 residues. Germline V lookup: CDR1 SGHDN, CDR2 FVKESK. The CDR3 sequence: CASSPVGATNEKLFF. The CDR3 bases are TGTGCCAGCAGCCCCGTGGGGGCAACTAATGAAAAACTGTTTTTT.

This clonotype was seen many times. CDR3 sequence: CASSLAGQREAFF. In nucleotides, the CDR3 is TGCGCCAGCAGCTTGGCAGGACAGAGAGAAGCTTTCTTT. V gene TRBV5-1 combines with J gene TRBJ1-1; tentative D call: TRBD1 (6 bases). This CDR3 region has 13 residues. Between the trimmed V and J ends, which lost 0 bases and 8 bases, there was a span of 11 bases. Per germline, CDR1 SGHRS and CDR2 YFSETQ.

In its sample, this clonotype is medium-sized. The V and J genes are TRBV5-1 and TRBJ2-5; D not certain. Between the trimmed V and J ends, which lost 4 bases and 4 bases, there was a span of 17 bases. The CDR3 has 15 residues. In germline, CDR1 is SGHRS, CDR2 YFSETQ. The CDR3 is CASSKTERMVETQYF. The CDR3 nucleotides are TGCGCCAGCAGCAAGACGGAGAGAATGGTAGAGACCCAGTACTTC.

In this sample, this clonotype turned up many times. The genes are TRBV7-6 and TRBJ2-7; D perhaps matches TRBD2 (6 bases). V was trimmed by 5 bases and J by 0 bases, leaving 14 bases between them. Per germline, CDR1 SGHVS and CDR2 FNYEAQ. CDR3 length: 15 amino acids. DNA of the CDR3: TGTGCCAGCAGCCCCGGGACTTCAAGCTCCTACGAGCAGTACTTC. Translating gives CASSPGTSSSYEQYF.

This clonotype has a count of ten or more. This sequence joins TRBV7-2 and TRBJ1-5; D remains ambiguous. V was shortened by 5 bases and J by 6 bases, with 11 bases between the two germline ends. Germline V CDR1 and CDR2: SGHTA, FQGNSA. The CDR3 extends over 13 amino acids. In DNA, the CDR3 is TGTGCCAGCAGCCCGGATTACAGTCAGCCCCAGCATTTT. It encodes CASSPDYSQPQHF.

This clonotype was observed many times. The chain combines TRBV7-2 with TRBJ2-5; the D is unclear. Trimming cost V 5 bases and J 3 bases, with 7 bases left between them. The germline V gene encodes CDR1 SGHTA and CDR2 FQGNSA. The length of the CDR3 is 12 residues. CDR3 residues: CASSTSKETQYF. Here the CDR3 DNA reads TGTGCCAGCAGCACCTCTAAAGAGACCCAGTACTTC. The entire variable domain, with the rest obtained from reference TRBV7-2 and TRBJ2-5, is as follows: GAGVSQSPSNKVTEKGKDVELRCDPISGHTALYWYRQSLGQGLEFLIYFQGNSAPDKSGLPSDRFSAERTGGSVSTLTIQRTQQEDSAVYLCASSTSKETQYFGPGTRLLVL.

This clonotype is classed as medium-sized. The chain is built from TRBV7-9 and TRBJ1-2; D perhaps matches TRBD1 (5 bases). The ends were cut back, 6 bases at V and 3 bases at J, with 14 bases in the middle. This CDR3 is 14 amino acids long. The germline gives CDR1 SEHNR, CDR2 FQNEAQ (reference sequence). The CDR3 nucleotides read TGTGCCAGCAGGCCGGGGCTTTTAGACTATGGCTACACCTTC. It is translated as CASRPGLLDYGYTF.

Here the CDR3 DNA reads TGCAGTGCTGTGGGGGAGGGGGTCAATGAGCAGTTCTTC. Its translation is CSAVGEGVNEQFF. J is TRBJ2-1 and V is TRBV20-1; maybe TRBD2 (7 bases). The CDR3 is 13 amino acids. The V end was cut by 5 bases, the J end by 6 bases, with 14 bases between. Germline assignment: CDR1 DFQATT and CDR2 SNEGSKA (reference sequence).

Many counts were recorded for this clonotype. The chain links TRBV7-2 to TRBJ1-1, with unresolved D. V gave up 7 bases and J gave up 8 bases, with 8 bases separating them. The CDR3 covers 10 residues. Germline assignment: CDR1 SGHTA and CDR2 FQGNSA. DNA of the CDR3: TGTGCCAGCACGATCGTCGAAGCTTTCTTT. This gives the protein CASTIVEAFF.

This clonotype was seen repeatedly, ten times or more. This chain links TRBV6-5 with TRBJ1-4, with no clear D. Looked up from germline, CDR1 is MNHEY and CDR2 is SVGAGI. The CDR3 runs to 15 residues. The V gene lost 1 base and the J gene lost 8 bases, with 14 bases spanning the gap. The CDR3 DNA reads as TGTGCCAGCAGTTACTTGTCATTAGGTCCGGAAAAACTGTTTTTT. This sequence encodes CASSYLSLGPEKLFF.

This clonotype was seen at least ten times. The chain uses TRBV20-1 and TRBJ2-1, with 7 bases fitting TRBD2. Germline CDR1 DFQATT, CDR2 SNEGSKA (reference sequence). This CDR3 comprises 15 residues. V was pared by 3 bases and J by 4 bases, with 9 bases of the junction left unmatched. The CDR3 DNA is TGCAGTGCTAGCCAATTGTGGGAGGGATACAATGAGCAGTTCTTC. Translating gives CSASQLWEGYNEQFF.

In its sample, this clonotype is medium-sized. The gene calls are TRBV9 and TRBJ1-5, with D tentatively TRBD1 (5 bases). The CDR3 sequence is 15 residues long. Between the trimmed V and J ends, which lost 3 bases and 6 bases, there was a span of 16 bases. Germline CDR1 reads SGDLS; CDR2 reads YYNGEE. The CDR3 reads CASSANGAFGQPQHF. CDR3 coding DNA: TGTGCCAGCAGCGCCAACGGGGCCTTCGGTCAGCCCCAGCATTTT.

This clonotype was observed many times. As DNA, the CDR3 is TGTGCCAGCAGCCCCCATGCAGGAGCGGGCAATGAGCAGTTCTTC. This codes for CASSPHAGAGNEQFF. The rearrangement links TRBV7-2 to TRBJ2-1; possible D gene TRBD2, 6 bases. The CDR3 covers 15 residues. Trimming shortened V by 5 bases and J by 6 bases, and 17 bases separated the two germline ends. Germline CDR1 is SGHTA and CDR2 is FQGNSA.

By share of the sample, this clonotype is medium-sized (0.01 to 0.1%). The CDR3 DNA reads as TGTGCCAGCAGTTACTCTAGCGGGAGCACAGATACGCAGTATTTT. Its translation: CASSYSSGSTDTQYF. The chain combines TRBV6-5 with TRBJ2-3; 7 bases agree with TRBD2. Germline V gene sequence: CDR1 MNHEY, CDR2 SVGAGI. The CDR3 covers 15 residues. V trimming: 0 bases; J trimming: 0 bases; junction bases outside the gene matches: 0.

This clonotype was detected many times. CDR3: CSVGTGSYNTGELFF. As DNA, the CDR3 is TGCAGCGTGGGGACCGGGAGCTATAACACCGGGGAGCTGTTTTTT. This sequence joins TRBV29-1 and TRBJ2-2; a weak D match, TRBD2 (6 bases). The V end lost 6 bases, the J end lost 2 bases, and 16 bases lay between the germline ends. The CDR3 loop spans 15 amino acids. The germline V gene encodes CDR1 SQVTM and CDR2 ANQGSEA.

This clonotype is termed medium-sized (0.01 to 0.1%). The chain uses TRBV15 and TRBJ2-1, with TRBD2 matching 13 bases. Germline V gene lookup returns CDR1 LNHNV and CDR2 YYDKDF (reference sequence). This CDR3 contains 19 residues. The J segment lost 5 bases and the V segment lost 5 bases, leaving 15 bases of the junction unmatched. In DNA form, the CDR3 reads TGTGCCACCAGCGTAACTAGCGGGAGGGCCCTTTTGTTCAACAATGAGCAGTTCTTC. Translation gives CATSVTSGRALLFNNEQFF. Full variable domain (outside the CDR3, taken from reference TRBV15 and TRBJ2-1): DAMVIQNPRYQVTQFGKPVTLSCSQTLNHNVMYWYQQKSSQAPKLLFHYYDKDFNNEADTPDNFQSRRPNTSFCFLDIRSPGLGDTAMYLCATSVTSGRALLFNNEQFFGPGTRLTVL.

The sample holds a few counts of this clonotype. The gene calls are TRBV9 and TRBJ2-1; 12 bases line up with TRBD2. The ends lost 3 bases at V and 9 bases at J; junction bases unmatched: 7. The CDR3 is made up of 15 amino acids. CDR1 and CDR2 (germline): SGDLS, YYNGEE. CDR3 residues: CASSGASGRAGEQFF. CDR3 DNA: TGTGCCAGCAGCGGGGCTAGCGGGAGGGCCGGTGAGCAGTTCTTC.

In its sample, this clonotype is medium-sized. The CDR3 protein is CASSPTLLRGRGYGYTF. For the CDR3, the DNA is TGTGCCAGCAGCCCCACCCTCCTGCGGGGGCGCGGGTATGGCTACACCTTC. V is TRBV7-2 and J is TRBJ1-2; D possibly corresponds to TRBD1 (6 bases). V was shortened by 5 bases and J by 5 bases, with 24 bases between the two germline ends. The CDR3 extends over 17 amino acids. Germline V gene lookup returns CDR1 SGHTA and CDR2 FQGNSA.

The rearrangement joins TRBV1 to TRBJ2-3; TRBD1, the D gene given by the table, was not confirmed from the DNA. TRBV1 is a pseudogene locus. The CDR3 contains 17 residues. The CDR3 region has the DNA TGCACCAGCAGCCAGCACCAGGGGGGGCCGGACACAGATACGCAGTATTTT. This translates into CTSSQHQGGPDTDTQYF.

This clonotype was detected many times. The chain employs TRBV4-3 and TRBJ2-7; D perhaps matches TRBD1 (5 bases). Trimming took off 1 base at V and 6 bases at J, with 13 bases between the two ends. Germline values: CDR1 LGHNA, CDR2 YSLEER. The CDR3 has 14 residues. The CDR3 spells CASSQAMNRGEQYF. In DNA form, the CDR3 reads TGCGCCAGCAGCCAAGCCATGAATAGGGGCGAGCAGTACTTC.

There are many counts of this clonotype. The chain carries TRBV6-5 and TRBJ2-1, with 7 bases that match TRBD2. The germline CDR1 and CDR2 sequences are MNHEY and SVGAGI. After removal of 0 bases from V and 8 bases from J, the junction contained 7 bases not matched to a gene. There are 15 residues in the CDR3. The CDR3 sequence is CASSYSAGVQDEQFF. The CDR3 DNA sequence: TGTGCCAGCAGTTACTCGGCGGGAGTGCAGGATGAGCAGTTCTTC.